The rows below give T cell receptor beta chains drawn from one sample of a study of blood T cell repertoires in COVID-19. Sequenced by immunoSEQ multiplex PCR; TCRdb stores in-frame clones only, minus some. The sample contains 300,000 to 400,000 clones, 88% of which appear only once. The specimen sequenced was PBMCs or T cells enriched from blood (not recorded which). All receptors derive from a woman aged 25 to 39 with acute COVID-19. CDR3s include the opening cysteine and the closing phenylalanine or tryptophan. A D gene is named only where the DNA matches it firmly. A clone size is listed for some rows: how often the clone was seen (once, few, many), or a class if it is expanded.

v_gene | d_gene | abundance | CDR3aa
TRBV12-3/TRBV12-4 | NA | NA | CASSSQRVQYF
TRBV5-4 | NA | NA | CASTKGGGQNYGYTF
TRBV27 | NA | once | CASSLIFSTVNEQFF
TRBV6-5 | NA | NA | CASSYSRQNYGYTF
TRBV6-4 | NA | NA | CASSSRQSNTGELFF
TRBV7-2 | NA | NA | CASSPEGLRTIEQFF
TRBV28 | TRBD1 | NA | CASSLFAGTGGLWGNTIYF
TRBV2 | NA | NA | CASIAPGNNSPLHF
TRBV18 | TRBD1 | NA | CASSPQGALAGELFF
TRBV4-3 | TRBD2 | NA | CASSQESGGLPEQYF
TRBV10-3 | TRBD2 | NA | CAISAHTSGGKQETQYF
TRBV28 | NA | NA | CASSPDTINEKLFF
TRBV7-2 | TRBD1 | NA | CASSVTGDSYGYTF
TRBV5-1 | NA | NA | CASSLEGDKSNYGYTF
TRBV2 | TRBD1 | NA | CASGTGTGVYEQYF
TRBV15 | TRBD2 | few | CATSRGDGGEETQYF
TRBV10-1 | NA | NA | CASSEPEKFGDEQYF
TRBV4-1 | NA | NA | CASSPPVLANYGYTF
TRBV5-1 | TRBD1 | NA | CASSMGGTGSYEQYF
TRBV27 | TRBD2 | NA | CASSLHPLPAGGPDTQYF
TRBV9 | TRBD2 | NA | CASSVSSGGGTDTQYF
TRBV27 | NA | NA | CASSFGHGGNQPQHF
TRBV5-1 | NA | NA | CASSVSGSYNEQFF
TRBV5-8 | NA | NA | CASSSGLQGGQPQHF
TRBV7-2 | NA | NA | CASSPQGKTNYGYTF
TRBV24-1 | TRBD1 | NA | CATSAPGQGSGQPQHF
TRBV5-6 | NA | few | CASSRAGVDTEAFF
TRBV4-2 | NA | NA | CASSQVDRGPVEKLFF
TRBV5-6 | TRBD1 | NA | CASSVGQGFGEKLFF
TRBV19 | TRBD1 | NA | CASNSFRGLPAGELFF
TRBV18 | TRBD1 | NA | CASSLTPGQGYEQYF
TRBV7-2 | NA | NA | CASSLAWQGRSDTQYF
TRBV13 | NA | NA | CASSLEQGFNNEQFF
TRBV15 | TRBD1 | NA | CATSRVGQGPSYEQYF
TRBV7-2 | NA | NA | CASSLGRRDTGELFF
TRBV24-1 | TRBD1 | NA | CATSDSDRVSYNEQFF
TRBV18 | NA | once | CASSPPFGQGTEAFF
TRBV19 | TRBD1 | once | CASSDRGHGTGELFF
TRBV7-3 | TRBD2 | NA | CASSTSSGGREDNEQFF
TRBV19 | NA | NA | CASSISNYGYTF
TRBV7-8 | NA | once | CASSRDFNRAGNTIYF
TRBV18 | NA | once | CASSPSRTEAFF
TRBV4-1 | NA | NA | CASEAENTEAFF
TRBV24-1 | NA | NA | CATSDLAPGATGNTIYF
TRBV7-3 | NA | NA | CASSSGGNTEAFF
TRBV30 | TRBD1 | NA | CAWSQGAGANVLTF
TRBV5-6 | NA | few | CASSLNQGSYEQYF
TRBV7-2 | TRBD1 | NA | CASSTRQGYADTQYF